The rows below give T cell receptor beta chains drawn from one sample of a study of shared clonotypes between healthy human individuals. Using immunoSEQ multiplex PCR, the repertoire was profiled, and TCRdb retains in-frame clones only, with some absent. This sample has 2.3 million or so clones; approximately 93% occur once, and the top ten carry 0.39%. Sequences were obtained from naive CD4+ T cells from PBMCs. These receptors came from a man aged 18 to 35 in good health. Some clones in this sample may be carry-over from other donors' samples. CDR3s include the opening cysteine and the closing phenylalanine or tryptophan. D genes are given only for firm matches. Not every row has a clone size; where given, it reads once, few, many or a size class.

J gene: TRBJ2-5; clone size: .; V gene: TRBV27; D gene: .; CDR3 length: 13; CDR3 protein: CASSLSSTETQYF; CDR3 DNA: TGTGCCAGCAGTTTATCGAGTACGGAGACCCAGTACTTC
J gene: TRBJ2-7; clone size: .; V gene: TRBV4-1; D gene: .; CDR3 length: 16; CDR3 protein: CASSQVPGPISYEQYF; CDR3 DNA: TGCGCCAGCAGCCAAGTTCCGGGACCTATCTCCTACGAGCAGTACTTC
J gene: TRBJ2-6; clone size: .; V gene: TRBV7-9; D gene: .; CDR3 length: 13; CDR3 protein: CASNGAGANVLTF; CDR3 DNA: TGTGCCAGCAACGGTGCCGGGGCCAACGTCCTGACTTTC
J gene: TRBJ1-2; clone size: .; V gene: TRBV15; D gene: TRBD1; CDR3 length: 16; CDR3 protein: CATSRDWPGTDYGYTF; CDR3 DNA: TGTGCCACCAGCAGAGATTGGCCCGGGACAGACTATGGCTACACCTTC
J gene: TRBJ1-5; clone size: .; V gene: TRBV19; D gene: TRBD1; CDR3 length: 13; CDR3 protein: CASNRGPGQPQHF; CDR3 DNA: TGTGCCAGTAACAGGGGCCCCGGGCAGCCCCAGCATTTT
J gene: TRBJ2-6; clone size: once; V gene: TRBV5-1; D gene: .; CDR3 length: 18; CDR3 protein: CASSRGERGVSGANVLTF; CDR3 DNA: TGCGCCAGCAGTCGAGGTGAGAGAGGGGTCTCTGGGGCCAACGTCCTGACTTTC
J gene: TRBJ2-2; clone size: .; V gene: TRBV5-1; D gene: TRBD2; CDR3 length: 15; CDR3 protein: CASSLAGGDTGELFF; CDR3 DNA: TGCGCCAGCAGCTTAGCGGGAGGGGACACCGGGGAGCTGTTTTTT
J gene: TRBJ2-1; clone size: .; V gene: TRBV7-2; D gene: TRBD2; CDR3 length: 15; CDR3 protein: CASSSSGIASSEQFF; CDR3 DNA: TGTGCCAGCAGCTCGAGCGGGATAGCAAGTTCTGAGCAGTTCTTC
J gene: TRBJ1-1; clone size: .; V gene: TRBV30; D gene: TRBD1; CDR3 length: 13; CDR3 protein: CAWRGQGATEAFF; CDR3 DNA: TGTGCCTGGAGGGGACAGGGGGCCACTGAAGCTTTCTTT
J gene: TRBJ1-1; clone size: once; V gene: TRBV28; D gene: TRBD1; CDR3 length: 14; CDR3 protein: CASIRGDRGTEAFF; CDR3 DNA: TGTGCCAGCATCCGCGGAGACAGGGGCACTGAAGCTTTCTTT
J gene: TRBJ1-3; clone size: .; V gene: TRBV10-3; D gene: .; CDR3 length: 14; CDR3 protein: CAITPRTAGNTIYF; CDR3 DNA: TGTGCCATCACTCCCAGGACAGCAGGAAACACCATATATTTT
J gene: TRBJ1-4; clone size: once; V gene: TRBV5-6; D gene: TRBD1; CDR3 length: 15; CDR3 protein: CASSLEQGLGEKLFF; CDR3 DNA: TGTGCCAGCAGCTTAGAACAGGGGTTGGGGGAAAAACTGTTTTTT
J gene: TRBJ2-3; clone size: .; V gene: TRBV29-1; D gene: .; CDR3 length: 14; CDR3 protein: CSAALGSGTDTQYF; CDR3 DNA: TGCAGCGCTGCCCTAGGGTCGGGCACAGATACGCAGTATTTT
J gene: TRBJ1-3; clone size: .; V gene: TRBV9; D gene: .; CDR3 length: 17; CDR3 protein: CASSGPQEKGPGNTIYF; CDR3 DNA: TGTGCCAGCAGCGGACCCCAAGAGAAGGGGCCTGGAAACACCATATATTTT
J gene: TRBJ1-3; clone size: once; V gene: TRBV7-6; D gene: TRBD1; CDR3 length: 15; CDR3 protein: CASSLTGGPGNTIYF; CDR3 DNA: TGTGCCAGCAGCTTAACAGGGGGTCCCGGAAACACCATATATTTT
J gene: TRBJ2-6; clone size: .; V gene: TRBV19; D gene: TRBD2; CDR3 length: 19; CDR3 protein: CASSISASGSSSGANVLTF; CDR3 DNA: TGTGCCAGTAGTATAAGCGCTAGCGGGAGCTCCTCTGGGGCCAACGTCCTGACTTTC
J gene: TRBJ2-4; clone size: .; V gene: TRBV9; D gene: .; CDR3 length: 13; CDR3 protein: CATSPVSAGIQYF; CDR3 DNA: TGTGCCACCTCCCCCGTATCAGCGGGCATTCAGTACTTC
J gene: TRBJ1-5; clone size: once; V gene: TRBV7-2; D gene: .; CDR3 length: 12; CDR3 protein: CASSLFQEPQHF; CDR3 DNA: TGTGCCAGCAGCTTATTCCAAGAGCCCCAGCATTTT
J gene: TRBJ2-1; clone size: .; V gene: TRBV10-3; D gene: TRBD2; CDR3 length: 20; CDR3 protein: CAISAHIGTSGKLPDNEQFF; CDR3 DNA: TGTGCCATCAGTGCTCACATCGGGACTAGCGGGAAGTTGCCCGACAATGAGCAGTTCTTC
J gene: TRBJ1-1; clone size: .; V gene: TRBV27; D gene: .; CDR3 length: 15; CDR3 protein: CASSQGWGVNTEAFF; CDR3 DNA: TGTGCCAGCAGTCAGGGGTGGGGGGTGAACACTGAAGCTTTCTTT
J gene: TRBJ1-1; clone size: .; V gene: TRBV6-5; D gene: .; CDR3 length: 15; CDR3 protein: CASSRRPGQFAEAFF; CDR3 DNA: TGTGCCAGCAGCCGACGGCCGGGGCAGTTCGCTGAAGCTTTCTTT
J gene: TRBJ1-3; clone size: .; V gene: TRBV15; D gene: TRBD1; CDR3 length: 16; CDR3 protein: CATSREEGAAGNTIYF; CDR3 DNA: TGTGCCACCAGCAGAGAGGAGGGGGCGGCTGGAAACACCATATATTTT
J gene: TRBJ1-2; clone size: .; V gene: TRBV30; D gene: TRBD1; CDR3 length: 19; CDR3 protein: CAWSNHPGQGAPGGYGYTF; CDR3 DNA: TGTGCCTGGAGTAACCACCCCGGACAGGGGGCCCCTGGTGGCTATGGCTACACCTTC
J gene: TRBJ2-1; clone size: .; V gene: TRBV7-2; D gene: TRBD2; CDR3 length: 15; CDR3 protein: CASSLAGTSFYEQFF; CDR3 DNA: TGTGCCAGCAGCTTAGCAGGGACTAGTTTCTATGAGCAGTTCTTC
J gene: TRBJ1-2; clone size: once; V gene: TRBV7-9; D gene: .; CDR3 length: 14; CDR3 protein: CASSLGRTREGYTF; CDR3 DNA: TGTGCCAGCAGCTTGGGACGGACGAGGGAGGGCTACACCTTC
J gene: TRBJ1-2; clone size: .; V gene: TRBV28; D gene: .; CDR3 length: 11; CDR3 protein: CASSPNYGYTF; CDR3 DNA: TGTGCCAGCAGCCCAAACTATGGCTACACCTTC
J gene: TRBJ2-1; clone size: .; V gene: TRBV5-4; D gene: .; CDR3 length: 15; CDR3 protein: CASSLSQGTYNEQFF; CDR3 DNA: TGTGCCAGCAGCTTGTCACAGGGCACCTACAATGAGCAGTTCTTC
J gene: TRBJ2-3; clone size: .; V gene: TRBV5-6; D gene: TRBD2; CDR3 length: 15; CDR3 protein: CASSLLAGITDTQYF; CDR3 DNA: TGTGCCAGCAGCTTACTAGCGGGAATCACAGATACGCAGTATTTT
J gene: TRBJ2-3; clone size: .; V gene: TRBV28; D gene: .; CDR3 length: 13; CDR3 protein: CASSFQRTDTQYF; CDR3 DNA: TGTGCCAGCAGTTTTCAAAGGACAGATACGCAGTATTTT
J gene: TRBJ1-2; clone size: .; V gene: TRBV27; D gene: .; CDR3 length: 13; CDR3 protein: CASSPQMGAGYTF; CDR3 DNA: TGTGCCAGCAGTCCACAGATGGGGGCTGGCTACACCTTC
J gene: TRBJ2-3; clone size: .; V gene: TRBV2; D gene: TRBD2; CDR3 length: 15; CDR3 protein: CASRKTLAGEDTQYF; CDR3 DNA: TGTGCCAGCAGGAAGACACTAGCGGGAGAAGATACGCAGTATTTT
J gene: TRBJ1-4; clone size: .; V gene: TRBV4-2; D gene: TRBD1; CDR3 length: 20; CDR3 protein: CASSQLSGTGNLGANEKLFF; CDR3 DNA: TGTGCCAGCAGCCAACTTTCCGGGACAGGGAATTTGGGGGCTAATGAAAAACTGTTTTTT
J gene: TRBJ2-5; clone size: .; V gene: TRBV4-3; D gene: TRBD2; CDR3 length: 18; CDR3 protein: CASSQDRTSGRASETQYF; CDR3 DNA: TGCGCCAGCAGCCAAGATAGGACTAGCGGGAGGGCCAGCGAGACCCAGTACTTC
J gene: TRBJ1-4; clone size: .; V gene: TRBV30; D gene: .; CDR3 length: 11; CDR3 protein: CAWNSNEKLFF; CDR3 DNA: TGTGCCTGGAATTCCAATGAAAAACTGTTTTTT
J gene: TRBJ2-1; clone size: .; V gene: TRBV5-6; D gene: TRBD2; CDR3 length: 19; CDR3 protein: CASSLAPGIAGRSYNEQFF; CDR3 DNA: TGTGCCAGCAGCTTGGCCCCCGGGATAGCGGGGCGCTCCTACAATGAGCAGTTCTTC
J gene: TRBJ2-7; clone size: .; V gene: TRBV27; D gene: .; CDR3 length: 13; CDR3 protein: CASSPNRDGEQYF; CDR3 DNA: TGTGCCAGCAGCCCAAACCGGGACGGAGAGCAGTACTTC
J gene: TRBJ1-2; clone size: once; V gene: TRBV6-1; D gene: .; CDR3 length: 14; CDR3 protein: CASGGGRTNYGYTF; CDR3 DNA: TGTGCCTCGGGCGGGGGGCGCACCAACTATGGCTACACCTTC